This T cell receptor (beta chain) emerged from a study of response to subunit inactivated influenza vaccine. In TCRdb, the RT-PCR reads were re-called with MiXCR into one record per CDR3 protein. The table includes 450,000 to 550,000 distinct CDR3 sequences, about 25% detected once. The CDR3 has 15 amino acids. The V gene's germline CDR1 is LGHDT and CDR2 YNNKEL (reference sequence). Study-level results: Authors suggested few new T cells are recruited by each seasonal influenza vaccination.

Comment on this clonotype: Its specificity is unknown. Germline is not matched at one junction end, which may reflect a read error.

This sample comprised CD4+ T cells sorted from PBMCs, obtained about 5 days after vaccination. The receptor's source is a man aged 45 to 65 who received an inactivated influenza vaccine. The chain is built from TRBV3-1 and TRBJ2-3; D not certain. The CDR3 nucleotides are TGTGCCACCAGCCAAGATCTCGTCGGTGCAGATACGCAGTATTTT. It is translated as CATSQDLVGADTQYF.